This is a list of T cell receptor beta chains from one sample in a study of PD-L1 blockade in urothelial cancer. Clones were sequenced by immunoSEQ multiplex PCR, and TCRdb holds only the in-frame ones, with some missing. The repertoire includes over 75,000 clones, around 89% of them detected once, and over 0.95% sits in the top ten. Sequencing was performed on PBMCs, taken around atezolizumab (anti-PD-L1) treatment. The receptors were sampled from a woman of 80 years or more with urothelial cancer. Both conserved end residues are part of each CDR3. The D gene is left open where the match is weak. Part of the rows lack a size; the others show once, few, many or a class for expanded clones.

v_call	j_call	d_call	clone_size	cdr3_nt	cdr3_aa
TRBV5-1	TRBJ2-7	TRBD2	once	TGCGCCAGCAGCCAAACTAGCGGGTTTTCCTACGAGCAGTACTTC	CASSQTSGFSYEQYF
TRBV19	TRBJ2-5	TRBD2	NA	TGTGCCAGTAGACCAACTAGCGGGAGTAGAGAGACCCAGTACTTC	CASRPTSGSRETQYF
TRBV10-2	TRBJ1-1	NA	NA	TGCGCCAGCACCCCGAGCCTGGGCATAATGAACACTGAAGCTTTCTTT	CASTPSLGIMNTEAFF
TRBV5-1	TRBJ2-1	TRBD1	NA	TGCGCCAGCAGCTGGACAGGGGGCATCAATGAGCAGTTCTTC	CASSWTGGINEQFF
TRBV6-5	TRBJ2-2	NA	NA	TGTGCCAGCAGCCCGACAGGATCTAACACCGGGGAGCTGTTTTTT	CASSPTGSNTGELFF
TRBV5-1	TRBJ1-4	NA	NA	TGCGCCAGCGCCCCCCCGGGTGGTAATGAAAAACTGTTTTTT	CASAPPGGNEKLFF
TRBV7-2	TRBJ2-3	TRBD2	NA	TGTGCCAGCTTATTAGCGGGAGGGCCTGGAGATACGCAGTATTTT	CASLLAGGPGDTQYF
TRBV19	TRBJ2-2	TRBD2	once	TGTGCCAGTACCTCCTCACGCGGGGGCGGGGAGCTGTTTTTT	CASTSSRGGGELFF
TRBV5-1	TRBJ1-4	TRBD1	NA	TGCGCCAGCAGCTCGTCCGGGACAGGGGTGGAAAAACTGTTTTTT	CASSSSGTGVEKLFF
TRBV5-4	TRBJ2-7	TRBD2	few	TGTGCCAGCAGCTTGGGCGGTACTAGCGGCTACGAGCAGTACTTC	CASSLGGTSGYEQYF
TRBV7-8	TRBJ2-6	NA	NA	TGTGCCAGCAGGACTAGAGATAGGGGCTCTGGGGCCAACGTCCTGACTTTC	CASRTRDRGSGANVLTF
TRBV7-2	TRBJ1-2	NA	NA	TGTGCCAGCAGCTCCTTTTCGCCGGGACAAAGTGGTGGCTACACCTTC	CASSSFSPGQSGGYTF
TRBV2	TRBJ2-7	NA	NA	TGTGCCAGCAGTGGGCGGGTCGAGCAGTACTTC	CASSGRVEQYF
TRBV29-1	TRBJ2-5	NA	NA	TGCAGCGCCCGGGGCAGGGGTGGGGAGACCCAGTACTTC	CSARGRGGETQYF
TRBV6-1	TRBJ1-1	NA	NA	TGTGCCAGCAGTGAACTGGCGAACACTGAAGCTTTCTTT	CASSELANTEAFF
TRBV6-1	TRBJ2-2	TRBD1	NA	TGTGCCAGCAGACAGGGGCATCCCGGGGAGCTGTTTTTT	CASRQGHPGELFF
TRBV19	TRBJ2-7	TRBD1	NA	TGTGCCAGTAGTTCCCCGGGACAGGGGCCTGGCGAGCAGTACTTC	CASSSPGQGPGEQYF
TRBV4-2	TRBJ2-7	NA	few	TGTGCCAGCAGCCGCCCCAGGCCCCACGAGCAGTACTTC	CASSRPRPHEQYF
TRBV2	TRBJ1-5	NA	once	TGTGCCAGCAGGACGACTGGCAGCAATCAGCCCCAGCATTTT	CASRTTGSNQPQHF
TRBV10-2	TRBJ2-7	TRBD2	NA	TGCGCCAGCAGAATGGGACTACAAACCTACGAGCAGTACTTC	CASRMGLQTYEQYF
TRBV28	TRBJ2-2	NA	NA	TGTGCCAGCAGTTTACGGGACACCGGGGAGCTGTTTTTT	CASSLRDTGELFF
TRBV4-2	TRBJ2-7	TRBD2	NA	TGTGCCAGCAGCCGGGGGGGGAGCTCCTACGAGCAGTACTTC	CASSRGGSSYEQYF
TRBV28	TRBJ2-1	NA	NA	TGTGCCAGCAGTAGCGCTAGCGCTTCATCCTACAATGAGCAGTTCTTC	CASSSASASSYNEQFF
TRBV6-5	TRBJ1-4	NA	NA	TGTGCCAGCAGTATAACAGGGTTTGGTGAAAAACTGTTTTTT	CASSITGFGEKLFF
TRBV7-9	TRBJ1-5	NA	NA	TGTGCCGGGCAGGGGCCCAATCAGCCCCAGCATTTT	CAGQGPNQPQHF
TRBV5-1	TRBJ2-1	TRBD2	few	TGCGCCAGCAGCCTCACCGGGACTAGCGTTAGTGAGCAGTTCTTC	CASSLTGTSVSEQFF
TRBV6-6	TRBJ2-7	TRBD1	NA	TGTGCCAGCAGCAGACAGGGACGCGAGCAGTACTTC	CASSRQGREQYF
TRBV7-8	TRBJ2-7	TRBD2	NA	TGTGCCAGCAGCTTAGATCTAGCGGGGCTCTACGAGCAGTACTTC	CASSLDLAGLYEQYF
TRBV19	TRBJ1-5	NA	NA	TGTGCCACCTCAACACTAGCGAGCAATCAGCCCCAGCATTTT	CATSTLASNQPQHF
TRBV5-1	TRBJ2-7	TRBD2	NA	TGCGCCAGCCGCCCAGTTAGCGGGAGTTCGAGGGAGCAGTACTTC	CASRPVSGSSREQYF
TRBV7-9	TRBJ2-7	TRBD2	NA	TGTGCCAGCAGCCCCCTATCGGGGACTAGCCTGACCTACGAGCAGTACTTC	CASSPLSGTSLTYEQYF
TRBV5-6	TRBJ2-3	TRBD2	NA	TGTGCCAGCAGCAGAGTCCCAGCGGGAGGGTTGGATACGCAGTATTTT	CASSRVPAGGLDTQYF
TRBV19	TRBJ1-1	NA	once	TGTGCCAGTAGTATTCGGGGAGCTGAAGCTTTCTTT	CASSIRGAEAFF
TRBV5-8	TRBJ1-1	TRBD1	NA	TGTGCCAGCAGCTTGGAGGTCCAGGGGGCGCGAACTGAAGCTTTCTTT	CASSLEVQGARTEAFF
TRBV7-2	TRBJ2-5	NA	NA	TGTGCCAGCAGCTTAGTAACTAACCCCCAAGAGACCCAGTACTTC	CASSLVTNPQETQYF
TRBV18	TRBJ1-1	TRBD1	NA	TGTGCCAGCTCACCACCGGGCCGGACAGGAATAGACTGGGAAGCTTTCTTT	CASSPPGRTGIDWEAFF
TRBV28	TRBJ2-7	TRBD1	NA	TGTGCCAGCCGATCTCCGGGACAGGGGTTATCCTACGAGCAGTACTTC	CASRSPGQGLSYEQYF
TRBV30	TRBJ2-1	TRBD2	NA	TGTGCCTGGAGTGTACGGGGGACTAGATTCAATGAGCAGTTCTTC	CAWSVRGTRFNEQFF
TRBV18	TRBJ1-5	TRBD1	NA	TGTGCCAGCACAGAGGACAGGGCGGGGTATAGCAATCAGCCCCAGCATTTT	CASTEDRAGYSNQPQHF
TRBV5-6	TRBJ2-1	TRBD2	NA	TGTGCCAGCAGCCCGGGGGGAGCGTCTAGCGGGAGCAATGAGCAGTTCTTC	CASSPGGASSGSNEQFF
TRBV5-4	TRBJ1-1	TRBD1	NA	TGTGCCAGCAGCCACGACAGGGGGAACACTGAAGCTTTCTTT	CASSHDRGNTEAFF
TRBV4-2	TRBJ1-5	NA	NA	TGTGCCAGCAGCCAAGAGACAGACCTGCCCCAGCATTTT	CASSQETDLPQHF
TRBV5-4	TRBJ2-7	NA	NA	TGTGCCAGCAGCCCCCAGGGGAGCTACTACGAGCAGTACTTC	CASSPQGSYYEQYF
TRBV30	TRBJ2-3	NA	NA	TGTGCCTGGACAGTAGCGGATACCACAGATACGCAGTATTTT	CAWTVADTTDTQYF
TRBV15	TRBJ1-1	NA	once	TGTGCCACCAGCAGAGAGAAGGGAAAAAAAGGGGCCCTAGCTTTCTTT	CATSREKGKKGALAFF